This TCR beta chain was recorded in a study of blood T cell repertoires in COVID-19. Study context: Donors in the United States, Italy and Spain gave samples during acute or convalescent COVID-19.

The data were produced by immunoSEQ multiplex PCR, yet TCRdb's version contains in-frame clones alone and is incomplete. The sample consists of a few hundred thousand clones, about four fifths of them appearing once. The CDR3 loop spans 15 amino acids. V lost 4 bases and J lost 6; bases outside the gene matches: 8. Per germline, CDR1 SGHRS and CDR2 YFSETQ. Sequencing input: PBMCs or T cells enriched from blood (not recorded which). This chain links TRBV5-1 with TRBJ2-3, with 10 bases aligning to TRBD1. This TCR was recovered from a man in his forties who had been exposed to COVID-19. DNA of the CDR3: TGCGCCAGCAGCCCCGGGGACAGGGGACAGGATACGCAGTATTTT. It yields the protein CASSPGDRGQDTQYF.